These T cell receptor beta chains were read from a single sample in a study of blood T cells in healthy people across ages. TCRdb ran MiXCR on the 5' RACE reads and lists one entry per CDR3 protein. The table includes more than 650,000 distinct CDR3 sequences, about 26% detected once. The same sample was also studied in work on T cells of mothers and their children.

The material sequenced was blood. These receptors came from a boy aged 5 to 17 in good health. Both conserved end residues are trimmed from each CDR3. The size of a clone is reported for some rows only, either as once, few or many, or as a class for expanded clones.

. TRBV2 ASTQQGWDGYT
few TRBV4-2 ASSQGLAGIYTGELF
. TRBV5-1 ASSSQGQGSFSPLH
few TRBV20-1 SARESGQGATQY
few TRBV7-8 ASLPLGGANVLT
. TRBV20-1 SAPETVPWGYT
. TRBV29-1 SAQAIPGLSGGELF
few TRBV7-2 ASSPKRGRLNEQF
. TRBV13 ASSLEPLMAGGRYTQY
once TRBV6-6 ASSYFTGGFTGELF
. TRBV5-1 ASSFFGPTGTDSTDTQY
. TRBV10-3 AISRTGAETQY
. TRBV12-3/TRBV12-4 ATSTQGSGTEAF
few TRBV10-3 AIRDRDNSPLH
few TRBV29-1 SVTWAGEIYGYT
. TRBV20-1 SASGGEGAYNEQF